This TCR beta chain was profiled in a study of cytomegalovirus exposure and HLA in healthy donors. Overall study findings and caveats: The authors enumerated under 200 TCR beta chains as linked to cytomegalovirus. A later analysis found first-cohort TCR clusters tended to co-occur in the 90 to 150 validation repertoires.

Profiling relied on immunoSEQ multiplex PCR, and the TCRdb table lists in-frame clones only, not all of them. The sample has about 240,000 clones, approximately 90% seen once; the top ten hold 2.5% to 3%. Concerning this clone itself: The antigen remains unidentified.

From germline, CDR1 is SGHAT and CDR2 FQNNGV. Trimming cost V 1 base and J 9 bases; bases outside gene matches: 2. The CDR3 extends over 13 amino acids. This chain connects TRBV11-2 to TRBJ2-1; 8 bases are shared with TRBD2. The clonotype was recovered from a man aged 18 to 35 in good health and CMV-seronegative. The sequenced sample consisted of PBMCs. The CDR3 nucleotides are TGTGCCAGCAGCTTAGCTAGCGGGTTTGAGCAGTTCTTC. Residues: CASSLASGFEQFF.